These 28 T cell receptor beta chains originate from one sample sequenced in a study of neurological immune-mediated disorders. TCRdb re-analysed the 5' RACE reads in MiXCR, keeping a single row per CDR3 protein. The sample lists over 60,000 distinct CDR3 sequences; under 5% were seen once. The sample taken for sequencing was PBMCs. Receptors originate from a woman aged 50 to 60 with multiple sclerosis.

This clonotype has a count of ten or more. The rearrangement uses TRBV14 and TRBJ2-2; no clear D gene. This CDR3 has 14 amino acids. Germline CDR1 reads SGHDN; CDR2 reads FVKESK. Deletions cut 2 bases from V and 0 bases from J, with 4 bases between. This CDR3 reads CASSQYTNTGELFF. CDR3 nucleotides: TGTGCCAGCAGCCAATATACGAACACCGGGGAGCTGTTTTTT.

V is TRBV11-2 and J is TRBJ2-7; TRBD2 might be the D (5 bases). The CDR3 consists of 11 residues. Trimming stripped 5 bases from V and 6 bases from J, with 8 bases between. CDR1 is SGHAT and CDR2 is FQNNGV in the germline V gene. The CDR3 here is CASSGSSEQYV. The CDR3 DNA sequence: TGTGCCAGCAGCGGGAGTAGCGAGCAGTACGTC.

This clonotype showed up many times. The CDR3 DNA follows: TGCAGCGTTGAAAGGGGGGAGACCCAGTACTTC. This sequence encodes CSVERGETQYF. The genes are TRBV29-1 and TRBJ2-5; the D gene is possibly TRBD1 (6 bases). The germline V gene has CDR1 SQVTM and CDR2 ANQGSEA. There are 11 residues in the CDR3. The V end lost 2 bases, the J end lost 5 bases, and 6 bases lay between the germline ends.

In this sample, this clonotype turned up many times. Mismatch with germline at one junction end may stem from a read error. The rearrangement uses TRBV12-3 or TRBV12-4 and TRBJ1-1; D unclear. This CDR3 region has 11 residues. CDR3 region: CASTLRSEAFF. DNA of the CDR3: TGTGCCAGCACTTTACGATCTGAGGCTTTCTTT.

This clonotype was seen many times. The chain employs TRBV4-2 and TRBJ2-3; 8 positions match TRBD2. Germline CDR1 is LGHNA and CDR2 is YNFKEQ. The CDR3 covers 15 residues. V gave up 4 bases and J gave up 4 bases; unmatched junction bases: 7. The CDR3 DNA reads as TGTGCCAGCAGCCCTAGGAGCGGGGGTGCAGATACGCAGTATTTT. It translates to CASSPRSGGADTQYF.

The sample holds many counts of this clonotype. V is TRBV20-1 and J is TRBJ2-3; the match to TRBD1 covers 9 bases. The CDR3 has 13 residues. Germline V lookup: CDR1 DFQATT, CDR2 SNEGSKA (reference sequence). Trimming removed 6 bases from V and 5 bases from J; junction bases left unmatched: 6. The CDR3 region is CSAAGTGLDTQYF. The CDR3 bases are TGCAGTGCCGCCGGGACAGGGTTAGATACGCAGTATTTT.

Note on this clonotype: A much larger clone differs from this one at a single base, so this may be a read error. The rearrangement uses TRBV20-1 and TRBJ1-1; TRBD1 is a possible D gene (5 bases). The V gene's germline CDR1 is DFQATT and CDR2 SNEGSKA (reference sequence). Between the trimmed V and J ends, which lost 6 bases and 1 base, there was a span of 12 bases. The CDR3 is made up of 13 amino acids. DNA for the CDR3: TGCAGTGCCGAGGCGGGGACGAACACTGAAGCTTTCTTT. It codes for CSAEAGTNTEAFF.

On this clonotype itself: A read error may account for a junction end that differs from germline. The rearrangement uses TRBV7-2 and TRBJ1-5; possibly TRBD1 for D (6 bases). CDR1 is SGHTA, CDR2 FQGNSA, per germline. The CDR3 is 15 residues long. The CDR3 DNA sequence: TGTGCCAGCAGCTTCTCAGGGGAGGCAAATCAGCCCCAGAATTTT. Protein product: CASSFSGEANQPQNF.

This clonotype was recorded at least ten times. V usage is TRBV29-1 and J usage is TRBJ2-1; 7 bases map to TRBD1. Germline V gives CDR1 SQVTM, CDR2 ANQGSEA. V was pared by 6 bases and J by 5 bases, with 10 bases of the junction left unmatched. This CDR3 spans 14 amino acids. CDR3 sequence: CSVQVGTAHNEQFF. The CDR3 nucleotides read TGCAGCGTCCAAGTCGGGACAGCACACAATGAGCAGTTCTTC.

This clonotype was observed many times. V usage is TRBV4-3 and J usage is TRBJ2-1, with D perhaps matching TRBD2 (5 bases). Per germline, CDR1 LGHNA and CDR2 YSLEER. This CDR3 is built from 17 residues. V gave up 2 bases and J gave up 2 bases, with 16 bases separating them. CDR3 sequence reads: CASSQFSGLGTYNEQFF. The CDR3, as DNA: TGCGCCAGCAGCCAATTTTCGGGGTTAGGGACCTACAATGAGCAGTTCTTC.

CDR3 in amino acids: CASSLQEIGEQYF. For the CDR3, the DNA is TGTGCCAGCAGTTTACAGGAGATTGGCGAGCAGTACTTC. The chain recombines TRBV6-5 with TRBJ2-7; a possible D gene is TRBD1 (5 bases). Trimming cost V 4 bases and J 6 bases, with 13 bases left between them. This CDR3 has 13 residues. Germline CDR1 and CDR2: MNHEY and SVGAGI.

This clonotype showed up many times. This chain uses TRBV5-6 with TRBJ1-2; 7 positions match TRBD1. The length of the CDR3 is 16 residues. The V segment lost 3 bases and the J segment 4 bases; nucleotides outside the gene matches: 12. Germline loops: CDR1 SGHDT, CDR2 YYEEEE. The CDR3 DNA is TGTGCCAGCAGCTCACCCGGGACAGATACTCCCTATGGCTACACCTTC. Its translation is CASSSPGTDTPYGYTF.

At least ten counts were recorded for this clonotype. J is TRBJ2-2 and V is TRBV6-5; no clear D gene. This CDR3 contains 16 residues. Trimming stripped 5 bases from V and 4 bases from J, with 17 bases between. Germline CDR1 and CDR2: MNHEY and SVGAGI. The CDR3 reads CASSRFEPRGTGELFF. DNA for the CDR3: TGTGCCAGCAGTCGTTTCGAGCCCCGAGGCACCGGGGAGCTGTTTTTT.

This clonotype was seen many times. The V call is TRBV7-3, the J call TRBJ2-1; perhaps TRBD2 as D (6 bases). The germline V gene encodes CDR1 SGHTA and CDR2 FQGTGA. V shed 5 bases and J shed 4 bases, with 12 bases lying between them. CDR3 length: 14 residues. The CDR3 sequence is CASSTGLNYNEQFF. CDR3 DNA: TGTGCCAGCAGCACAGGACTAAATTACAATGAGCAGTTCTTC.

This clonotype appeared many times. The V gene is TRBV3-1, the J gene TRBJ2-1; 7 bases map to TRBD1. The CDR3 consists of 14 residues. V trimming: 0 bases; J trimming: 7 bases; junction bases outside the gene matches: 3. The V gene's germline CDR1 is LGHDT and CDR2 YNNKEL (reference sequence). The CDR3 spells CASSQDRGNNEQFF. The CDR3 DNA reads as TGTGCCAGCAGCCAAGACAGGGGGAATAATGAGCAGTTCTTC.

Only a few counts were recorded for this clonotype. The chain carries TRBV7-8 and TRBJ2-2; D call uncertain. Germline CDR1 is SGHVS and CDR2 is FQNEAQ. V lost 5 bases and J 7 bases, leaving 17 bases between the germline ends. The CDR3 consists of 15 residues. This chain's CDR3 is CASSKEVGSVGELFF. CDR3 bases: TGTGCCAGCAGCAAGGAAGTGGGATCAGTCGGGGAGCTGTTTTTT. Drawing the rest from reference TRBV7-8 and TRBJ2-2, the complete variable domain is GAGVSQSPRYKVAKRGQDVALRCDPISGHVSLFWYQQALGQGPEFLTYFQNEAQLDKSGLPSDRFFAERPEGSVSTLKIQRTQQEDSAVYLCASSKEVGSVGELFFGEGSRLTVL.

The chain uses TRBV10-1 and TRBJ2-2; D remains unclear. This CDR3 spans 13 amino acids. Germline-derived CDR1 and CDR2 are WNHNN and SYGVQD (reference sequence). V was pared by 6 bases and J by 1 base, with 6 bases between. This CDR3 reads CASSQQNTGELFF. The CDR3 coding sequence is TGCGCCAGCAGCCAGCAGAACACCGGGGAGCTGTTTTTT.

This clonotype was seen at least ten times. This sequence joins TRBV29-1 and TRBJ2-1; TRBD1 might be the D (5 bases). Per germline, CDR1 SQVTM and CDR2 ANQGSEA. This CDR3 has 11 amino acids. V was cut by 6 bases and J by 11 bases, with 14 bases left in between. CDR3: CSVADSIKQFF. The CDR3 DNA is TGCAGCGTCGCCGACAGTATTAAGCAGTTCTTC.

This clonotype was observed many times. The chain joins TRBV28 to TRBJ2-5; perhaps TRBD2 as D (5 bases). Per germline, CDR1 MDHEN and CDR2 SYDVKM. The V end was cut by 4 bases, the J end by 5 bases, with 20 bases between. The CDR3 contains 16 residues. For the CDR3, the DNA is TGTGCCAGCAGTTGGACCGACGATCCTAGCAAGGAGACCCAGTACTTC. Its protein is CASSWTDDPSKETQYF.

This clonotype was counted ten times or more. This chain links TRBV6-5 with TRBJ2-1; 10 bases are a match to TRBD2. After removal of 1 base from V and 8 bases from J, the junction contained 14 bases not matched to a gene. This CDR3 is built from 18 residues. Germline CDR1 and CDR2: MNHEY and SVGAGI. The CDR3 sequence: CASSYFNLPAGGEDEQFF. The CDR3 DNA is TGTGCCAGCAGTTACTTCAACCTCCCAGCGGGGGGGGAGGATGAGCAGTTCTTC.

This clonotype was observed at least ten times. The chain uses TRBV7-2 and TRBJ2-3; D gene unclear. V was trimmed by 2 bases and J by 2 bases, leaving 5 bases between them. The CDR3 is 13 amino acids. Germline assignment: CDR1 SGHTA and CDR2 FQGNSA. CDR3 nucleotide sequence: TGTGCCAGCAGCTTATATTACACAGATACGCAGTATTTT. It translates to CASSLYYTDTQYF. Full variable domain (remainder filled in from reference TRBV7-2 and TRBJ2-3): GAGVSQSPSNKVTEKGKDVELRCDPISGHTALYWYRQSLGQGLEFLIYFQGNSAPDKSGLPSDRFSAERTGGSVSTLTIQRTQQEDSAVYLCASSLYYTDTQYFGPGTRLTVL.

This clonotype was counted ten times or more. V gene TRBV20-1 combines with J gene TRBJ1-2; a possible D gene is TRBD1 (5 bases). This CDR3 is built from 11 residues. Germline CDR1 DFQATT, CDR2 SNEGSKA (reference sequence). The V and J ends lost 6 bases and 4 bases respectively, with 9 bases between them. CDR3 bases: TGCAGTGCAAGGGGCGCCTATGGCTACACCTTC. It yields the protein CSARGAYGYTF.

Turning to this clonotype: At one boundary the junction diverges from the germline segment, which might be a read error. The chain recombines TRBV20-1 with TRBJ1-6, with unresolved D. Germline V gives CDR1 DFQATT, CDR2 SNEGSKA (reference sequence). The CDR3 sequence is 12 residues long. The CDR3 region is CSAGDLFRSLNF. The CDR3 DNA follows: TGCAGTGCTGGTGACCTCTTTAGGTCCCTCAACTTT.

This chain joins TRBV7-2 and TRBJ2-5, with D unclear. The CDR3 contains 13 residues. Trimming removed 5 bases from V and 5 bases from J, with 12 bases in between. CDR1 and CDR2 from the germline V gene are SGHTA and FQGNSA. CDR3 sequence (DNA): TGTGCCAGCAGCACAACGAGGATGGAGACCCAGTACTTC. Its translation: CASSTTRMETQYF. Full variable domain (missing parts from reference TRBV7-2 and TRBJ2-5): GAGVSQSPSNKVTEKGKDVELRCDPISGHTALYWYRQSLGQGLEFLIYFQGNSAPDKSGLPSDRFSAERTGGSVSTLTIQRTQQEDSAVYLCASSTTRMETQYFGPGTRLLVL.

In its sample, this clonotype was seen a few times. The chain links TRBV6-5 to TRBJ2-3; D possibly corresponds to TRBD1 (6 bases). The germline V and J ends were trimmed by 5 bases and 4 bases, with 13 bases remaining between them. Looked up from germline, CDR1 is MNHEY and CDR2 is SVGAGI. There are 14 residues in the CDR3. The CDR3 protein is CASSTAGQPDTQYF. The CDR3 coding sequence is TGTGCCAGCAGTACCGCCGGACAGCCAGATACGCAGTATTTT.

V gene TRBV5-5 combines with J gene TRBJ2-5; D tentatively fits TRBD1 or TRBD2 (5 bases each). Germline V gives CDR1 SGHKS, CDR2 YYEKEE (reference sequence). The CDR3 runs to 15 residues. Trimming left V 2 bases short and J 5 bases short, with 16 bases between. This CDR3 is CASSFREGKGETQYF. DNA of the CDR3: TGTGCCAGCAGCTTCCGGGAAGGAAAGGGGGAGACCCAGTACTTC.

This clonotype came up many times. V is TRBV5-6 and J is TRBJ1-5; unclear D gene. Trimming shortened V by 2 bases and J by 7 bases, and 13 bases separated the two germline ends. Germline CDR1 reads SGHDT; CDR2 reads YYEEEE. The CDR3 is made up of 14 amino acids. This CDR3 reads CASSFFQVDQPQHF. CDR3 sequence (DNA): TGTGCCAGCAGCTTTTTTCAGGTGGACCAGCCCCAGCATTTT.

There are many counts of this clonotype. The chain couples TRBV5-1 to TRBJ2-7; 9 bases line up with TRBD1. This CDR3 has 14 residues. From germline, CDR1 is SGHRS and CDR2 YFSETQ. Losses at the gene ends were 4 bases for V and 3 bases for J; bases not matched to a gene: 5. The CDR3 nucleotides are TGCGCCAGCAGCCCCGGGACAGGGATCTACGAGCAGTACTTC. This gives the protein CASSPGTGIYEQYF.